The TCR beta chain described here comes from a study of post-analysis software for immune sequencing data. Overall study results and limits: About 5 TRBV segments (TRBV5-6, TRBV5-1 and TRBV20-1 among them) occurred more frequently in patients than in controls.

Researchers reported that TCR beta cDNA libraries carried unique molecular identifiers. TCRdb called the PCR reads again in MiXCR, with one record for every CDR3 protein. The data contain fewer than 850,000 distinct CDR3 sequences, roughly 27% of them singletons. V lost 3 bases, J lost 5 bases, and 13 bases lay in between. Germline V gene data show CDR1 as LNHNV and CDR2 as YYDKDF (reference sequence). The CDR3 length is 14 residues. The sample holds a few counts of this clonotype. Its antigen remains unidentified. The receptor was derived from a girl between 5 and 17 years old with multiple sclerosis. Sequencing was performed on blood. The rearrangement uses TRBV15 and TRBJ1-2; D is ambiguous. In DNA form, the CDR3 reads TGTGCCACCAGCAGGGCCGGCAGTCAGTATGGCTACACCTTC. Translated, it gives CATSRAGSQYGYTF.